Each of the 15 T cell receptor beta chains below was sequenced from the same sample in a study of CD8+ T cells in alopecia areata. Investigators isolated RNA and reverse transcribed it into cDNA to act as the sequencing template. The table came from immunoSEQ multiplex PCR; TCRdb's copy has only in-frame clones and leaves some out. The sample includes about 220,000 clones, around three fifths of them seen just once. Treatment of the sample: oral pan-JAK inhibitor, 5-10 mg twice daily. Specimen: CD4+ T cells sorted from blood, collected at week 4, from a patient treated with tofacitinib. The receptors come from a human donor with alopecia areata.

This clone occurred a few times. The gene calls are TRBV19 and TRBJ1-1; D is perhaps TRBD1 (6 bases). V was cut by 5 bases and J by 1 base, with 8 bases left in between. There are 13 residues in the CDR3. Looked up from germline, CDR1 is LNHDA and CDR2 is SQIVND (reference sequence). In nucleotides, the CDR3 is TGTGCCAGTAGTGTACAGGGGAACACTGAAGCTTTCTTT. Translation: CASSVQGNTEAFF.

The chain links TRBV5-6 to TRBJ1-6; D is ambiguous. The V end lost 4 bases, the J end lost 5 bases, and 19 bases lay between the germline ends. The CDR3 runs 17 residues. Looked up from germline, CDR1 is SGHDT and CDR2 is YYEEEE. The CDR3 DNA reads as TGTGCCAGCAGCCGCGTCCCTTTGGGTACGGATAATTCACCCCTCCACTTT. Translation: CASSRVPLGTDNSPLHF.

The chain carries TRBV2 and TRBJ1-5, with D possibly matching TRBD1 (5 bases). CDR3 length: 13 residues. V was clipped by 4 bases and J by 5 bases, with 9 bases between them. From germline, CDR1 is SNHLY and CDR2 FYNNEI. DNA of the CDR3: TGTGCCAGCAGTGGGCAGGGTCATCAGCCCCAGCATTTT. It translates to CASSGQGHQPQHF.

This chain joins TRBV23-1 and TRBJ2-3, with D tentatively TRBD1 (6 bases). TRBV23-1 is treated as an ORF (open reading frame) with a function not yet certain. V lost 10 bases and J 1 base, leaving 27 bases between the germline ends. CDR3 size: 18 residues. CDR3 in amino acids: CATPPTGYDTQGTDTQYF. In DNA, the CDR3 is TGCGCCACTCCGCCCACAGGGTATGACACACAGGGCACAGATACGCAGTATTTT.

V is TRBV27 and J is TRBJ1-6; possible D gene TRBD1, 6 bases. Looked up from germline, CDR1 is MNHEY and CDR2 is SMNVEV (reference sequence). The CDR3 runs 14 residues. V lost 6 bases and J lost 7, with 13 bases in between. This CDR3 reads CASRISGVNSPLHF. The CDR3 DNA sequence: TGTGCCAGCAGGATTTCAGGGGTCAATTCACCCCTCCACTTT.

The rearrangement uses TRBV15 and TRBJ1-2, with D unresolved. V shed 6 bases and J shed 3 bases, with 11 bases lying between them. Germline lookup yields CDR1 LNHNV and CDR2 YYDKDF (reference sequence). The CDR3 spans 13 residues. CDR3 region: CATSLDIDYGYTF. For the CDR3, the DNA is TGTGCCACCAGTCTCGACATCGACTATGGCTACACCTTC.

The chain joins TRBV30 to TRBJ1-1, with D tentatively TRBD1 (5 bases). The ends were cut back, 3 bases at V and 3 bases at J, with 11 bases in the middle. CDR1 and CDR2 (germline): GTSNPN, SVGIG (reference sequence). The CDR3 length is 13 residues. In DNA, the CDR3 is TGTGCCTGGAGGGGGTCCAGGGACACTGAAGCTTTCTTT. Translating gives CAWRGSRDTEAFF.

The chain couples TRBV27 to TRBJ2-6; D gene uncertain. The germline CDR1 and CDR2 sequences are MNHEY and SMNVEV (reference sequence). The CDR3 extends over 14 amino acids. Trimming removed 3 bases from V and 2 bases from J, with 5 bases in between. The CDR3 loop is CASSFSTGANVLTF. The CDR3 DNA reads as TGTGCCAGCAGTTTTTCAACTGGGGCCAACGTCCTGACTTTC.

The CDR3, as DNA: TGCGCCAGCAGCTTGGACGGAGACTATGAAGCTTTCTTT. The encoded protein is CASSLDGDYEAFF. The gene calls are TRBV5-1 and TRBJ1-1, with D unresolved. Germline lookup yields CDR1 SGHRS and CDR2 YFSETQ. Trimming stripped 0 bases from V and 7 bases from J, with 10 bases between. The CDR3 runs 13 residues.

A note on this clone: The same CDR3 also results from other DNA sequences found in this sample. The chain couples TRBV29-1 to TRBJ1-1; D might be TRBD1 (5 bases). V was trimmed by 6 bases and J by 0 bases, leaving 11 bases between them. Germline CDR1 SQVTM, CDR2 ANQGSEA. The CDR3 loop spans 13 amino acids. Here the CDR3 DNA reads TGCAGCGTGCAGGGACGCATGAACACTGAAGCTTTCTTT. Its translation is CSVQGRMNTEAFF. The variable domain in full, completed from reference TRBV29-1 and TRBJ1-1, reads SAVISQKPSRDICQRGTSLTIQCQVDSQVTMMFWYRQQPGQSLTLIATANQGSEATYESGFVIDKFPISRPNLTFSTLTVSNMSPEDSSIYLCSVQGRMNTEAFFGQGTRLTVV.

The chain uses TRBV6-5 and TRBJ1-1; D unclear. Germline CDR1 MNHEY, CDR2 SVGAGI. The CDR3 is 11 residues long. The V end was cut by 4 bases, the J end by 10 bases, with 10 bases between. The CDR3 DNA sequence: TGTGCCAGCAGTTCAAAGGTAGGAGCTTTCTTT. Protein: CASSSKVGAFF.

The chain is built from TRBV2 and TRBJ1-6; D is unclear. The CDR3 is 11 residues long. V was clipped by 4 bases and J by 7 bases, with 2 bases between them. The germline V gene encodes CDR1 SNHLY and CDR2 FYNNEI. The CDR3 protein is CASSANSPLHF. The CDR3 bases are TGTGCCAGCAGTGCGAATTCACCCCTCCACTTT. Based on the CDR3 plus reference TRBV2 and TRBJ1-6, the full variable domain is EPEVTQTPSHQVTQMGQEVILRCVPISNHLYFYWYRQILGQKVEFLVSFYNNEISEKSEIFDDQFSVERPDGSNFTLKIRSTKLEDSAMYFCASSANSPLHFGNGTRLTVT.

This clone was counted a single time. This rearrangement joins TRBV15 to TRBJ1-6; no reliable D call. Trimming removed 5 bases at V and 7 bases at J, with 15 bases between. CDR1 is LNHNV, CDR2 YYDKDF, per germline (reference sequence). The CDR3 covers 15 residues. In DNA, the CDR3 is TGTGCCACCAGCTACGAGATTGACGGAAATTCACCCCTCCACTTT. It specifies CATSYEIDGNSPLHF.

This clone was seen many times. This sequence joins TRBV4-3 and TRBJ1-4; D might be TRBD1 (5 bases). This CDR3 spans 14 amino acids. V was cut by 3 bases and J by 8 bases, with 13 bases left in between. CDR1 LGHNA and CDR2 YSLEER come from the germline V gene. CDR3 region: CASSHEGVREKLFF. The CDR3 bases are TGCGCCAGCAGCCACGAAGGGGTGAGGGAAAAACTGTTTTTT.

This chain links TRBV27 with TRBJ1-4; unclear D gene. The germline V and J ends were trimmed by 0 bases and 8 bases, with 13 bases remaining between them. From germline, CDR1 is MNHEY and CDR2 SMNVEV (reference sequence). The CDR3 is 15 amino acids. CDR3 loop: CASSLSGRALEKLFF. CDR3 DNA: TGTGCCAGCAGTTTATCGGGCAGAGCCCTCGAAAAACTGTTTTTT.